The clone carrying this TCR beta chain was seen many times. The V end lost 1 base, the J end lost 1 base, and 8 bases lay between the germline ends. Germline loops: CDR1 LNHDA, CDR2 SQIVND (reference sequence). CDR3 length equals 14 residues. This record comes from a study of blood T cell repertoires in COVID-19. Looking at the study overall: COVID-19 samples from acute and convalescent phases originated in the United States, Italy and Spain.

Sequenced by immunoSEQ multiplex PCR; TCRdb stores in-frame clones only, minus some. In the table there are 300,000 to 400,000 clones, 65% to 85% of which are singletons. Source material: peripheral blood. The TCR sequence derives from a man younger than 40 with active or convalescent COVID-19. V usage is TRBV19 and J usage is TRBJ2-7; D is unresolved. This CDR3 reads CASSIVPGSYEQYF. CDR3 nucleotide sequence: TGTGCCAGTAGTATAGTACCCGGTTCCTACGAGCAGTACTTC.